The source of this T cell receptor beta chain is a study of blood T cell repertoires in COVID-19. Across the study: Sources were T cells, B-cell-depleted T cells, or PBMCs; the material itself was cDNA or gDNA.

In this sample, this clone turned up once. The assay was immunoSEQ multiplex PCR, and TCRdb's table has in-frame clones only and misses some. The sample consists of 200,000 to 300,000 clones, approximately 89% of them appearing once. The TCR comes from a man in his forties or fifties who had recovered from COVID-19. Material: peripheral blood.

The CDR3 DNA follows: TGTGCCAGTAGTATAGACCCGATCGGGGCTGGGGCCAACGTCCTGACTTTC. Its protein product is CASSIDPIGAGANVLTF. J is TRBJ2-6 and V is TRBV19, with D perhaps TRBD2 (5 bases). The CDR3 runs to 17 residues. V lost 0 bases, J lost 2 bases, and 11 bases lay in between. CDR1 is LNHDA and CDR2 is SQIVND in the germline V gene (reference sequence).